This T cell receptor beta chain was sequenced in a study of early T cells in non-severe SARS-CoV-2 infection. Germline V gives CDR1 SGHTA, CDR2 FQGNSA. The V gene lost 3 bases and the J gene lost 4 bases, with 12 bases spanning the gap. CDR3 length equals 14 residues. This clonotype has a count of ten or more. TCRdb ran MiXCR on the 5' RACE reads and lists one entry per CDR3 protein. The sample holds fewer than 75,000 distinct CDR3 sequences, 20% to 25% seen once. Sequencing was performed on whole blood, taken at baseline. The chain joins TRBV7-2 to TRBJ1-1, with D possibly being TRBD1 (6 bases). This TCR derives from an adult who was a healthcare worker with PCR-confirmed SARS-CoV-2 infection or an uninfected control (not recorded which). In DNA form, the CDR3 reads TGTGCCAGCAGCTTCGGGGGGCTGGTCACTGAAGCTTTCTTT. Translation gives CASSFGGLVTEAFF.